This TCR beta chain is drawn from a study of spatial heterogeneity in lung cancer. About the study: Detection consistently yielded more beta chains than alpha chains.

This CDR3 has 17 residues. Germline loops: CDR1 SGHTA, CDR2 FQGNSA. V dropped 4 bases and J dropped 0; count of bases not matched to a gene: 6. In its sample, this clonotype was seen a few times. As yet, its antigen is unknown. Points from the study as a whole: At tumor resection, ubiquitous expanded TCRs were detected in blood more often than later.

TCRdb reprocessed the 5' RACE reads with MiXCR, giving one entry per CDR3 protein. This table has tens of thousands of distinct CDR3 sequences, 10% to 15% appearing once. Time point in this sample: sample taken at primary tumor resection. Unsorted whole RNA samples from tumor, nontumor lung or frozen PBMC were sequenced. The sequencing used PBMCs, collected at surgery. The chain carries TRBV7-2 and TRBJ1-2, with 12 bases fitting TRBD1. This sequence originates from a male donor with early-stage non-small cell lung cancer. The CDR3 sequence is CASSSGTGGAPNYGYTF. The CDR3 DNA is TGTGCCAGCAGCTCTGGGACAGGGGGCGCCCCTAACTATGGCTACACCTTC. Full variable domain (outside the CDR3, taken from reference TRBV7-2 and TRBJ1-2): GAGVSQSPSNKVTEKGKDVELRCDPISGHTALYWYRQSLGQGLEFLIYFQGNSAPDKSGLPSDRFSAERTGGSVSTLTIQRTQQEDSAVYLCASSSGTGGAPNYGYTFGSGTRLTVV.